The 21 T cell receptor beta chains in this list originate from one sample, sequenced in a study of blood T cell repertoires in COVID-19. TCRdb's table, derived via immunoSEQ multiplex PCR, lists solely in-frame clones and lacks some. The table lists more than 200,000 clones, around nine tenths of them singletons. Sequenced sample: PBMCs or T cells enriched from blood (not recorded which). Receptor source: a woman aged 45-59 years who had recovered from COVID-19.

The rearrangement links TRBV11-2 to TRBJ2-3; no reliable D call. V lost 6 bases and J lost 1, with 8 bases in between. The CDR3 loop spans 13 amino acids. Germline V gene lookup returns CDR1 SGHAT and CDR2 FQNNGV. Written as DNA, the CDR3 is TGTGCCAGCAGGCCCACTGGCACAGATACGCAGTATTTT. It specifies CASRPTGTDTQYF. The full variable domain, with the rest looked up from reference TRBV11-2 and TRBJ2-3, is EAGVAQSPRYKIIEKRQSVAFWCNPISGHATLYWYQQILGQGPKLLIQFQNNGVVDDSQLPKDRFSAERLKGVDSTLKIQPAKLEDSAVYLCASRPTGTDTQYFGPGTRLTVL.

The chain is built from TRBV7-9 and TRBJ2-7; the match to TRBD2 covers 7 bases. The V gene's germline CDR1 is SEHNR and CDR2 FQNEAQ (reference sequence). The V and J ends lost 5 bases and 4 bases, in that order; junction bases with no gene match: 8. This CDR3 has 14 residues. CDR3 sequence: CASSQEGTTYEQYF. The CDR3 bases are TGTGCCAGCAGCCAAGAGGGGACTACATACGAGCAGTACTTC.

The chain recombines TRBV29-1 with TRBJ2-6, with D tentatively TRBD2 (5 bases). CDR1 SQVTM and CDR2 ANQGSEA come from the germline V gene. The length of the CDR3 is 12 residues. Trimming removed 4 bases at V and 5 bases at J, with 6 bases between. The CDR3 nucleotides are TGCAGCGTTGGAGGGCGGGCCAACGTCCTGACTTTC. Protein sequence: CSVGGRANVLTF.

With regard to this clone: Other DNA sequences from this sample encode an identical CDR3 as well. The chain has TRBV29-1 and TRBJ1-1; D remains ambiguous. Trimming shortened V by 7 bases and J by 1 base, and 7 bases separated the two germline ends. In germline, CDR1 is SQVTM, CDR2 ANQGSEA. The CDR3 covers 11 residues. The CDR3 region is CSGTENTEAFF. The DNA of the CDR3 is TGCAGCGGCACAGAGAACACTGAAGCTTTCTTT.

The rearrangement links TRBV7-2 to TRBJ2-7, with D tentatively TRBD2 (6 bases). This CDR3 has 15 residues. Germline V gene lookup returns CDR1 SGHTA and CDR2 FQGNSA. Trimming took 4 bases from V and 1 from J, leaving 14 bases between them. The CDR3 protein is CASSWTGTGSYEQYF. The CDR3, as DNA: TGTGCCAGCAGCTGGACCGGGACTGGATCCTACGAGCAGTACTTC.

The CDR3 DNA reads TGTGCCAGCAGTGACCGGGGGTACAATCAGCCCCAGCATTTT. Translating it yields CASSDRGYNQPQHF. The rearrangement uses TRBV6-1 and TRBJ1-5; TRBD1 is a possible D gene (5 bases). The CDR3 extends over 14 amino acids. Trimming removed 3 bases from V and 3 bases from J, with 9 bases in between. Per germline, CDR1 MNHNS and CDR2 SASEGT.

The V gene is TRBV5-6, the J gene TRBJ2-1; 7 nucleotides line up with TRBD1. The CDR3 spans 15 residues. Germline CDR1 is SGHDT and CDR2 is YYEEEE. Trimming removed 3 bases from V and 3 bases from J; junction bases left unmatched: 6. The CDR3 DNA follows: TGTGCCAGCAGCTCCTTGACAGGGATCTACAATGAGCAGTTCTTC. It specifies CASSSLTGIYNEQFF.

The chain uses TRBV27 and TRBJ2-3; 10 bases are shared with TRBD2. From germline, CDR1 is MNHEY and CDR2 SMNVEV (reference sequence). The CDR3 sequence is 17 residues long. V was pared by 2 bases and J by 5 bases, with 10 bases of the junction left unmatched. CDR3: CASSLRASGSLGDTQYF. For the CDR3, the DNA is TGTGCCAGCAGTTTAAGGGCTAGCGGGAGTCTTGGAGATACGCAGTATTTT.

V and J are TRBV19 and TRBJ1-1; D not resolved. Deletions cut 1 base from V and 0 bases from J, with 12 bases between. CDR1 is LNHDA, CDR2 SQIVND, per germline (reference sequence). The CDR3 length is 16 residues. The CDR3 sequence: CASSIGELAVNTEAFF. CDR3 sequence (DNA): TGTGCCAGTAGTATAGGGGAGTTGGCAGTGAACACTGAAGCTTTCTTT.

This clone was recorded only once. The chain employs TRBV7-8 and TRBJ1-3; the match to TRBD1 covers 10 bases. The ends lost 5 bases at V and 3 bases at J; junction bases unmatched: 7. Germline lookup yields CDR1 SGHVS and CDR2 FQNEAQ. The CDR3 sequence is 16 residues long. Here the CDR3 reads CASSGGTGVSGNTIYF. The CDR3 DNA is TGTGCCAGCAGCGGCGGGACAGGGGTTAGTGGAAACACCATATATTTT.

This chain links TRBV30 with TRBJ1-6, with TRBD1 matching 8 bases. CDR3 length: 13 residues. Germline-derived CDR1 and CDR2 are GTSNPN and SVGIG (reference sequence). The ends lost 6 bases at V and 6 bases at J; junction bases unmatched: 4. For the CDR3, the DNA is TGTGCCTGCTTGGACAGGGCTAATTCACCCCTCCACTTT. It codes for CACLDRANSPLHF.

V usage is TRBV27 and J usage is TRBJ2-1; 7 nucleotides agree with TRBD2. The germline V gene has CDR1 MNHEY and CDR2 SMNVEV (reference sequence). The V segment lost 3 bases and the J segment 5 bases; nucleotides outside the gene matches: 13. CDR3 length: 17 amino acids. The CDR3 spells CASSFSRRGSRDNEQFF. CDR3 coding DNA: TGTGCCAGCAGTTTTAGTCGTCGCGGGAGTAGGGACAATGAGCAGTTCTTC.

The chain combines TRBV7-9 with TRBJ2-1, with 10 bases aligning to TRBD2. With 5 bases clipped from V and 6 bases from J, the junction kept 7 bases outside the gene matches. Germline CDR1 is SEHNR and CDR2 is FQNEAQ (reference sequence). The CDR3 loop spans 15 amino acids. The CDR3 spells CASSPPRLAGNEQFF. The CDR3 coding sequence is TGTGCCAGCAGCCCGCCCAGACTAGCGGGCAATGAGCAGTTCTTC.

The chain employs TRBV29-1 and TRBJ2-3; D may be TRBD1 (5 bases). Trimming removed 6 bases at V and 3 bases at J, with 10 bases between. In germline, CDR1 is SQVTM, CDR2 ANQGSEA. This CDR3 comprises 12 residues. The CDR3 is CSVSGATDTQYF. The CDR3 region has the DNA TGCAGCGTATCTGGGGCGACAGATACGCAGTATTTT.

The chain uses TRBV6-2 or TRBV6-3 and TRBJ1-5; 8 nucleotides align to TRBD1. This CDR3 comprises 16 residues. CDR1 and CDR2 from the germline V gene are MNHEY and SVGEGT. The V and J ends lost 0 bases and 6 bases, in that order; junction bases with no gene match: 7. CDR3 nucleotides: TGTGCCAGCAGTTACTCGACAGGGGCAGTGTTTCAGCCCCAGCATTTT. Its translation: CASSYSTGAVFQPQHF.

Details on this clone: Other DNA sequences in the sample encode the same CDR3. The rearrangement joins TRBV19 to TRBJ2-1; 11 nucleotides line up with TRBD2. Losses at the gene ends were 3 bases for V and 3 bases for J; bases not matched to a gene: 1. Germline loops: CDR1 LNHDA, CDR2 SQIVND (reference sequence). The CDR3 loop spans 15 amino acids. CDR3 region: CASSIGTSGYNEQFF. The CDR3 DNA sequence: TGTGCCAGTAGTATCGGGACTAGCGGCTACAATGAGCAGTTCTTC.

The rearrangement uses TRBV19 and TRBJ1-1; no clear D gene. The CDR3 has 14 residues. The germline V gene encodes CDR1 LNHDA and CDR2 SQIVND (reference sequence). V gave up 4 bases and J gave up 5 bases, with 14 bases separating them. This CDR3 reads CASSTWGGGTEAFF. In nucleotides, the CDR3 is TGTGCCAGTAGTACTTGGGGAGGAGGGACTGAAGCTTTCTTT.

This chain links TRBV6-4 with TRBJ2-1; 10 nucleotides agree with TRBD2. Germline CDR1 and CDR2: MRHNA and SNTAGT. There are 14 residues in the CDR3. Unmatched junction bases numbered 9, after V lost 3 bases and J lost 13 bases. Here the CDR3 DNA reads TGTGCCAGCAGTGAGGGAGGACTAGCGGTGAGACAGTTCTTC. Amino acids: CASSEGGLAVRQFF.

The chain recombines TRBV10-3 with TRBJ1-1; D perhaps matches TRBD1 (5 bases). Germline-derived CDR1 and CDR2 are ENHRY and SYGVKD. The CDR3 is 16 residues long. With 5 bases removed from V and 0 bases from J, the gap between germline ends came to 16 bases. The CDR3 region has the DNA TGTGCCATCAGTAATGGGGCACCCATCATGAACACTGAAGCTTTCTTT. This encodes CAISNGAPIMNTEAFF.

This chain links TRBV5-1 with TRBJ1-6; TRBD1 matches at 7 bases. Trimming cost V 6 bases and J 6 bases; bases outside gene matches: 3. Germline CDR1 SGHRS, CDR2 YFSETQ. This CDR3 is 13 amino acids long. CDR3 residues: CASTRDSNSPLHF. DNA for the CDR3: TGCGCCAGCACCCGGGACAGTAATTCACCCCTCCACTTT. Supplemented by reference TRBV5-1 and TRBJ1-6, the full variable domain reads KAGVTQTPRYLIKTRGQQVTLSCSPISGHRSVSWYQQTPGQGLQFLFEYFSETQRNKGNFPGRFSGRQFSNSRSEMNVSTLELGDSALYLCASTRDSNSPLHFGNGTRLTVT.

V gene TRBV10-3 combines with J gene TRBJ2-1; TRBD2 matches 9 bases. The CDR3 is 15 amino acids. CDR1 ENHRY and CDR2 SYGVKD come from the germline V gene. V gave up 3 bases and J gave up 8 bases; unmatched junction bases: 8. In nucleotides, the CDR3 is TGTGCCATCAGTGAAGCGGGAGGCGGAATGGATGAGCAGTTCTTC. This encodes CAISEAGGGMDEQFF.